Each of the 25 T cell receptor beta chains below was sequenced from the same sample in a study of cytomegalovirus exposure and HLA in healthy donors. Using immunoSEQ multiplex PCR, the repertoire was profiled, and TCRdb retains in-frame clones only, with some absent. The sample includes 110,000 to 150,000 clones, approximately 94% seen only once; the top ten take approximately 1.8%. The sequencing input was PBMCs. Receptors originate from a man in his late teens or twenties in good health and CMV-seropositive.

The rearrangement links TRBV10-3 to TRBJ2-7; 7 bases map to TRBD1. The CDR3 spans 15 residues. Looked up from germline, CDR1 is ENHRY and CDR2 is SYGVKD. The junction had 10 bases not matched to a gene; V was cut back by 6 bases and J by 2 bases. The CDR3 DNA sequence: TGTGCCATCAGATTAGGGGCAGGGGGACCCTACGAGCAGTACTTC. This encodes CAIRLGAGGPYEQYF.

With respect to this clone: Within the sample, other DNA sequences also encode this same CDR3. V usage is TRBV5-1 and J usage is TRBJ2-7; a possible D gene is TRBD1 (6 bases). Germline CDR1 reads SGHRS; CDR2 reads YFSETQ. V gave up 2 bases and J gave up 4 bases, with 7 bases separating them. The CDR3 spans 12 residues. The CDR3 region is CASSLGGYEQYF. The CDR3 nucleotides read TGCGCCAGCAGCTTAGGGGGTTACGAGCAGTACTTC.

The chain couples TRBV11-2 to TRBJ2-1, with 7 bases lining up with TRBD2. Germline CDR1 and CDR2: SGHAT and FQNNGV. This CDR3 has 15 amino acids. Germline trimming cut 5 bases from V and 0 bases from J; bases unmatched to any gene: 4. Here the CDR3 reads CASSPGTNSYNEQFF. The CDR3 bases are TGTGCCAGCAGCCCCGGGACTAACTCCTACAATGAGCAGTTCTTC.

This clone was seen just once. This sequence joins TRBV6-5 and TRBJ1-2, with a weak D call TRBD1 (6 bases). Germline loops: CDR1 MNHEY, CDR2 SVGAGI. Trimming took off 2 bases at V and 1 base at J, with 11 bases between the two ends. CDR3 size: 15 residues. CDR3 DNA sequence: TGTGCCAGCAGTTACGACAGGACTTTTAACTATGGCTACACCTTC. This gives the protein CASSYDRTFNYGYTF.

This chain links TRBV19 with TRBJ2-1; TRBD2 aligns across 10 bases. V shed 4 bases and J 6 bases; nucleotides not matched to a gene: 3. The CDR3 length is 14 residues. Germline V gene sequence: CDR1 LNHDA, CDR2 SQIVND (reference sequence). CDR3 amino acids: CASSTSGRSNEQFF. The CDR3 DNA follows: TGTGCCAGTAGTACTAGCGGGAGAAGCAATGAGCAGTTCTTC.

The gene calls are TRBV5-4 and TRBJ1-2; 8 bases are shared with TRBD1. The V segment lost 2 bases and the J segment 0 bases; nucleotides outside the gene matches: 3. The CDR3 sequence is 15 residues long. The germline V gene has CDR1 SGHNT and CDR2 YYREEE (reference sequence). In DNA form, the CDR3 reads TGTGCCAGCAGCTTTGGGACAGGAGCTAACTATGGCTACACCTTC. This encodes CASSFGTGANYGYTF.

This chain links TRBV27 with TRBJ2-1, with 8 bases matching TRBD1. The CDR3 runs to 17 residues. Trimming took 5 bases from V and 0 from J; bases not matched to a gene: 9. In germline, CDR1 is MNHEY, CDR2 SMNVEV (reference sequence). The CDR3 spells CASSPRQGTSSYNEQFF. The CDR3 DNA follows: TGTGCCAGCAGTCCAAGACAGGGGACGAGCTCCTACAATGAGCAGTTCTTC.

V gene TRBV18 combines with J gene TRBJ1-1; weak D call: TRBD1 (6 bases). The V gene lost 5 bases and the J gene lost 7 bases, with 20 bases spanning the gap. Germline V gene lookup returns CDR1 KGHSH and CDR2 LQKENI. This CDR3 is 15 amino acids long. In DNA form, the CDR3 reads TGTGCCAGCTCATCAAATCCCGACAGGATGGTTGAAGCTTTCTTT. Translating gives CASSSNPDRMVEAFF.

The V and J genes are TRBV11-2 and TRBJ2-5; D not certain. Germline V CDR1 and CDR2: SGHAT, FQNNGV. V lost 4 bases and J 5 bases, leaving 14 bases between the germline ends. The CDR3 is 14 residues long. The CDR3 sequence: CASSSDFDGETQYF. DNA of the CDR3: TGTGCCAGCAGCTCCGACTTCGACGGGGAGACCCAGTACTTC.

This clone was seen a single time. The chain employs TRBV28 and TRBJ1-5; 8 positions agree with TRBD1. This CDR3 comprises 16 residues. CDR1 is MDHEN, CDR2 SYDVKM, per germline. The V and J ends lost 3 bases and 5 bases, in that order; junction bases with no gene match: 9. CDR3 loop: CASSLPTGGGDQPQHF. The DNA of the CDR3 is TGTGCCAGCAGTTTGCCTACAGGGGGAGGCGATCAGCCCCAGCATTTT.

The chain joins TRBV7-9 to TRBJ2-7, with 7 bases that match TRBD1. The V segment lost 4 bases and the J segment 6 bases; nucleotides outside the gene matches: 12. From germline, CDR1 is SEHNR and CDR2 FQNEAQ (reference sequence). The CDR3 sequence is 15 residues long. The CDR3 region is CASSSTTGEYFEQYF. The CDR3 bases are TGTGCCAGCAGCTCGACCACAGGGGAGTATTTCGAGCAGTACTTC.

This chain connects TRBV29-1 to TRBJ1-1, with D possibly matching TRBD1 (6 bases). CDR1 and CDR2 from the germline V gene are SQVTM and ANQGSEA. This CDR3 contains 14 residues. The V end lost 6 bases, the J end lost 1 base, and 15 bases lay between the germline ends. CDR3 residues: CSVDPWGQNTEAFF. CDR3 nucleotide sequence: TGCAGCGTCGACCCCTGGGGACAGAACACTGAAGCTTTCTTT.

This clone was seen only a few times. The chain is built from TRBV10-1 and TRBJ2-2; D might be TRBD1 (5 bases). V shed 6 bases and J shed 4 bases, with 12 bases lying between them. Germline CDR1 and CDR2: WNHNN and SYGVQD (reference sequence). This CDR3 has 14 amino acids. The CDR3 loop reads CASSLQVSTGELFF. CDR3 bases: TGCGCCAGCAGCCTACAGGTTTCCACCGGGGAGCTGTTTTTT.

The count of this clone is one. The V and J genes are TRBV27 and TRBJ2-7; 16 bases align to TRBD2. This CDR3 comprises 16 residues. J lost 4 bases, V lost 4 bases, and 4 bases had no gene match. Per the germline V gene, CDR1 is MNHEY and CDR2 is SMNVEV (reference sequence). The CDR3 DNA is TGTGCCAGCAGTTCCTCGGGACTAGCGGGGGGGTACGAGCAGTACTTC. This encodes CASSSSGLAGGYEQYF.

In this sample, this clone turned up once. V and J are TRBV7-8 and TRBJ2-7; D is unresolved. This CDR3 spans 14 amino acids. The ends were cut back, 5 bases at V and 0 bases at J, with 11 bases in the middle. Germline V gene sequence: CDR1 SGHVS, CDR2 FQNEAQ. The DNA for the CDR3 is TGTGCCAGCAGCCACGACTCGGCCTCCTACGAGCAGTACTTC. The encoded protein is CASSHDSASYEQYF.

The genes are TRBV6-5 and TRBJ2-5, with 9 bases fitting TRBD1. The germline gives CDR1 MNHEY, CDR2 SVGAGI. The CDR3 is 15 amino acids. V gave up 10 bases and J gave up 5 bases; unmatched junction bases: 14. The CDR3 loop is CATLFGTGSVETQYF. DNA for the CDR3: TGTGCCACCTTGTTTGGGACAGGGTCGGTGGAGACCCAGTACTTC.

The rearrangement joins TRBV6-4 to TRBJ1-1; D is perhaps TRBD1 (6 bases). Trimming removed 6 bases at V and 1 base at J, with 12 bases between. Germline lookup yields CDR1 MRHNA and CDR2 SNTAGT. The CDR3 spans 14 residues. The CDR3 DNA follows: TGTGCCAGCAGGGGGACATATCAGAACACTGAAGCTTTCTTT. Translating it yields CASRGTYQNTEAFF.

The V gene is TRBV7-8, the J gene TRBJ1-1; D is unresolved. This CDR3 has 14 residues. Germline V CDR1 and CDR2: SGHVS, FQNEAQ. V was pared by 0 bases and J by 1 base, with 6 bases between. The CDR3 is CASSLARRNTEAFF. The CDR3 DNA follows: TGTGCCAGCAGCTTAGCCAGGCGGAACACTGAAGCTTTCTTT. Variable domain in full (rest from reference TRBV7-8 and TRBJ1-1): GAGVSQSPRYKVAKRGQDVALRCDPISGHVSLFWYQQALGQGPEFLTYFQNEAQLDKSGLPSDRFFAERPEGSVSTLKIQRTQQEDSAVYLCASSLARRNTEAFFGQGTRLTVV.

With respect to this clone: The same CDR3 arises from other DNA sequences in this sample as well. The rearrangement links TRBV9 to TRBJ2-1; 7 bases map to TRBD2. CDR1 is SGDLS, CDR2 YYNGEE, per germline. The CDR3 loop spans 15 amino acids. V gave up 0 bases and J gave up 1 base; unmatched junction bases: 1. The CDR3 sequence: CASSVDGRSYNEQFF. The CDR3 DNA reads TGTGCCAGCAGCGTAGACGGGAGGTCCTACAATGAGCAGTTCTTC.

The gene calls are TRBV9 and TRBJ2-7; D is uncertain. Trimming shortened V by 0 bases and J by 0 bases, and 7 bases separated the two germline ends. The CDR3 is 14 amino acids. Germline CDR1 SGDLS, CDR2 YYNGEE. CDR3 protein: CASSVAESSYEQYF. CDR3 bases: TGTGCCAGCAGCGTAGCTGAGAGCTCCTACGAGCAGTACTTC. Using reference TRBV9 and TRBJ2-7 for the parts outside the CDR3, the full variable domain is DSGVTQTPKHLITATGQRVTLRCSPRSGDLSVYWYQQSLDQGLQFLIQYYNGEERAKGNILERFSAQQFPDLHSELNLSSLELGDSALYFCASSVAESSYEQYFGPGTRLTVT.

The chain uses TRBV15 and TRBJ2-1, with 8 nucleotides matching TRBD2. Trimming removed 3 bases from V and 9 bases from J; junction bases left unmatched: 7. The CDR3 consists of 14 residues. Germline assignment: CDR1 LNHNV and CDR2 YYDKDF (reference sequence). The CDR3 here is CATSSSGIEFEQFF. CDR3 DNA: TGTGCCACCAGCAGTAGCGGGATCGAGTTTGAGCAGTTCTTC.

V gene TRBV7-6 combines with J gene TRBJ1-1; 10 bases are a match to TRBD1. Germline CDR1 is SGHVS and CDR2 is FNYEAQ. The CDR3 totals 15 residues. V shed 3 bases, J shed 5 bases, and the junction held 6 bases outside the gene matches. As DNA, the CDR3 is TGTGCCAGCAGCTTGGTCGGACAGGGGGGGACTGAAGCTTTCTTT. Protein product: CASSLVGQGGTEAFF.

The J gene is TRBJ1-2, the V gene TRBV28; D unresolved. Trimming left V 4 bases short and J 4 bases short, with 7 bases between. Per germline, CDR1 MDHEN and CDR2 SYDVKM. The CDR3 is made up of 12 amino acids. CDR3 nucleotides: TGTGCCAGCAGTTGGCAGGCCTATGGCTACACCTTC. The encoded protein is CASSWQAYGYTF.

The J gene is TRBJ2-7, the V gene TRBV2; no firm D call. Germline CDR1 SNHLY, CDR2 FYNNEI. The V and J ends lost 9 bases and 3 bases respectively, with 12 bases between them. The CDR3 totals 12 residues. CDR3 residues: CASLGPNYEQYF. CDR3 DNA: TGTGCCAGTCTCGGTCCCAACTACGAGCAGTACTTC.

Here the CDR3 reads CASSKVSADTQYF. The CDR3 coding sequence is TGTGCCAGCAGCAAAGTATCCGCAGATACGCAGTATTTT. This rearrangement joins TRBV21-1 to TRBJ2-3; the D call in the table, TRBD2, was not verified against the DNA. TRBV21-1 is listed as a pseudogene. CDR3 size: 13 residues.